The 9 T cell receptor delta chains presented below share a single source sample, sequenced in a study of γδ T cells in repeated Plasmodium falciparum infection. Gammadelta T cells were flow-sorted from PBMC into Vgamma9/Vdelta2+ and Vdelta2-negative populations for bulk analysis. TCRdb called clones anew from the multiplex PCR reads with CATT. The sample lists around 89,000 delta-chain clones, more than 1.4% occurring once. Sequencing was performed on gamma-delta T cells from blood. The receptors derive from a pool of human donors (malaria-infected and uninfected, not separated).

In this sample, this clone turned up a few times. A far more abundant clone sits one base away, making this likely a read error. The same CDR3 is also encoded by other DNA sequences in this sample. CDR3 sequence: CALGEGFSTSRGTVPYTDKLIF. CDR3 in DNA: TGTGCTCTTGGGGAGGGGTTTTCTACGAGTAGAGGGACCGTACCGTACACCGATAAACTCATCTTT. The V gene is TRDV1, the J gene TRDJ1; D is uncertain. Here the J gene came from matching the DNA to germline, since TCRdb omits it. The germline gives CDR1 TSWWSYY, CDR2 QGS. V was trimmed by 3 bases and J by 0 bases, leaving 32 bases between them. The CDR3 covers 22 residues.

With respect to this clone: TCRdb records a much larger clone's protein for this DNA, with a difference at residue 8 that likely arises from a read error; the protein given is the translation of the DNA. The rearrangement uses TRDV2 and TRDJ1; 10 bases match TRDD3. The J gene was not available in TCRdb and was assigned here by matching the DNA to germline segments. Germline assignment: CDR1 GEAIGNYY and CDR2 EKD. Germline trimming cut 1 base from V and 0 bases from J; bases unmatched to any gene: 25. This CDR3 comprises 23 residues. The DNA of the CDR3 is TGTGCCTGTGACACGAACGCCGAGTCCTCCGCCGTACTGGGGGATTTCCACACCGATAAACTCATCTTT. Translating it yields CACDTNAESSAVLGDFHTDKLIF.

Note on this clone: A far larger clone is a single base away, which makes a read error likely. The sample carries other DNA sequences with the same CDR3. The chain is built from TRDV3 and TRDJ1; D is undetermined. This CDR3 has 15 amino acids. Germline V lookup: CDR1 TVYSNPD, CDR2 GDNSRS (reference sequence). Trimming removed 1 base from V and 1 base from J, with 16 bases in between. CDR3 bases: TGTGCCTTTATACGCTTGAGGGACTCCACCGATAAACTCATCTTT. Its translation: CAFIRLRDSTDKLIF.

The sample holds many counts of this clone. The gene calls are TRDV1 and TRDJ1, with 13 bases fitting TRDD3. The V segment lost 0 bases and the J segment 10 bases; nucleotides outside the gene matches: 20. Germline-derived CDR1 and CDR2 are TSWWSYY and QGS. CDR3 size: 20 residues. This CDR3 is CALGELVIWHWGIRVEGLIF. The CDR3 DNA follows: TGTGCTCTTGGGGAACTAGTAATTTGGCACTGGGGGATACGCGTGGAAGGACTCATCTTT.

A word on this clone: The protein TCRdb lists belongs to a much larger clone and differs from this DNA's translation at residue 14, which points to a read error; the protein shown is made from the DNA. This rearrangement joins TRDV1 to TRDJ1; D perhaps matches TRDD2 (9 bases). TCRdb leaves out the J gene; it was filled in here by matching the DNA to germline. Trimming cost V 5 bases and J 2 bases, with 33 bases left between them. The germline V gene encodes CDR1 TSWWSYY and CDR2 QGS. The CDR3 extends over 21 amino acids. The CDR3 loop is CALGLRPSYPGYAGETDKLIF. CDR3 nucleotides: TGTGCTCTTGGGCTCCGGCCTTCCTACCCGGGATACGCCGGGGAAACCGATAAACTCATCTTT.

This clone occurred a few times. The mismatch at residue 9 between this DNA's translation and the TCRdb protein of a much larger clone likely reflects a read error; the protein shown is translated from the DNA. V and J are TRDV1 and TRDJ2; TRDD3 agrees at 13 bases. Here the J gene came from matching the DNA to germline, since TCRdb omits it. Germline V gives CDR1 TSWWSYY, CDR2 QGS. V dropped 2 bases and J dropped 6; count of bases not matched to a gene: 27. This CDR3 has 24 residues. The CDR3 loop is CALGESITSPPFTGGYAGAAQLFF. The CDR3 DNA follows: TGTGCTCTTGGGGAATCGATAACCTCCCCACCTTTTACTGGGGGATACGCGGGAGCAGCACAACTCTTCTTT.

Turning to this clone: A far larger clone lies a single base away; this is likely a read error. Other DNA sequences in the sample encode the same CDR3. The V gene was identified as TRDV1, while no J gene was called; the table's D call, TRDD3, has no DNA check behind it. This CDR3 is 21 amino acids long. CDR1 is TSWWSYY and CDR2 is QGS in the germline V gene. This CDR3 reads CALGELAPFLRTGDPGDKLIF. Written as DNA, the CDR3 is TGTGCTCTTGGGGAACTAGCTCCATTTCTAAGAACTGGGGACCCAGGCGATAAACTCATCTTC.

This clone turned up a few times. The protein TCRdb lists belongs to a much larger clone and differs from this DNA's translation at residue 11, which points to a read error; the protein shown is made from the DNA. The chain joins TRDV2 to TRDJ1; TRDD3 matches at 9 bases. TCRdb lists no J gene, so it was determined here by aligning the DNA to germline. CDR1 and CDR2 from the germline V gene are GEAIGNYY and EKD. CDR3 size: 15 residues. The CDR3 loop is CACNTGGHYTNKLIF. The CDR3 DNA reads as TGTGCCTGCAATACTGGGGGACATTACACCAATAAACTCATCTTT.

In its sample, this clone was seen a few times. Since a far larger clone is one base different, this is likely a read error. Other nucleotide sequences from this sample produce the same CDR3. The chain is built from TRDV3 and TRDJ1; weak D call: TRDD2 (5 bases). The CDR3 sequence is 23 residues long. The V gene's germline CDR1 is TVYSNPD and CDR2 GDNSRS (reference sequence). V lost 0 bases to trimming and J lost 1 base, with 39 bases between them. The CDR3 bases are TGTGCCTTTAGCAATCCTAATCCTCCTCATGGAGCACCCCTCAGTACCGGCACCGATAAACTCATCTTT. This encodes CAFSNPNPPHGAPLSTGTDKLIF.